This T cell receptor beta chain derives from a study of blood T cell repertoires in COVID-19. Looking at the study overall: PBMCs, B-cell-depleted T cells, or T cells provided the cDNA or gDNA that made up the material.

Source study methods: Reference gene primer amplification yielded estimated nucleated cell counts. Measured with immunoSEQ multiplex PCR; TCRdb has only the in-frame clones, and not every one. V and J calls and clone size are as listed in that table; D and trimming were resolved from the DNA. Seen here are about 110,000 clones, 80% to 90% observed once, and the top ten hold around 32%. CDR3 size: 13 residues. Germline CDR1 reads SGHRS; CDR2 reads YFSETQ. The V and J ends lost 2 bases and 7 bases respectively, with 9 bases between them. Sequenced input: peripheral blood. The chain links TRBV5-1 to TRBJ2-2; D not resolved. The clonotype originates from a woman older than 75 with acute or convalescent COVID-19. CDR3 residues: CASSFTPGGELFF. The DNA for the CDR3 is TGCGCCAGCAGCTTTACTCCCGGCGGGGAGCTGTTTTTT.